The present entry profiles one T cell receptor beta chain with its context. The CDR3 loop spans 19 amino acids. The germline gives CDR1 SGHAT, CDR2 FQNNGV. The V gene lost 2 bases and the J gene lost 2 bases, with 25 bases spanning the gap. These data belong to a study of Graves' ophthalmopathy and Graves' hyperthyroidism. The authors amplified TCR beta CDR3 regions from RNA transcripts. First-round RT-PCR employed HTBI primers, with a second-round multiplex PCR after it. TCRdb redid the calling of the multiplex PCR reads with MiXCR, one entry per CDR3 protein. The table lists approximately 160,000 distinct CDR3 sequences, over 35% of them singletons.

The chain has TRBV11-2 and TRBJ2-7, with D tentatively TRBD1 or TRBD2 (5 bases each). The origin of this receptor is a woman in her thirties or forties with Graves' ophthalmopathy. The specimen sequenced was peripheral blood. CDR3 bases: TGTGCCAGCAGCTTATACCCCAGGAGCTACTCGGGGCAGGCCTACGAGCAGTACTTC. This encodes CASSLYPRSYSGQAYEQYF.